The present entry profiles one TCR beta chain with its context. Its matching antigen is unknown. A much larger clone differs from this one at a single base, so this may be a read error. RNA was extracted from around 2.5 ml of whole blood of healthy adults. TCR cDNA received a 3' ligated oligonucleotide that carried a UMI. Blood and skin TCR RNA was reverse transcribed with alpha and beta constant primers. Each CDR3 protein gets one entry after TCRdb re-called the 5' RACE reads with MiXCR. The sample shows about 21,000 distinct CDR3 sequences, around 4% of them seen only once. This sample was taken from a study of naive and memory T cell subsets. Whole-study results and caveats: TCR transcript changes with activation or differentiation may affect this RNA method.

The receptor's source is a male donor in good health.

The CDR3 DNA reads as TGTGCCAGCAGTTCCCAGACAGGAAGCAATGAGCAGTTCTTC. It yields the protein CASSSQTGSNEQFF. The chain combines TRBV28 with TRBJ2-1; a possible D gene is TRBD1 (6 bases). Trimming took off 4 bases at V and 6 bases at J, with 13 bases between the two ends. This CDR3 region has 14 residues. Germline V gene sequence: CDR1 MDHEN, CDR2 SYDVKM.